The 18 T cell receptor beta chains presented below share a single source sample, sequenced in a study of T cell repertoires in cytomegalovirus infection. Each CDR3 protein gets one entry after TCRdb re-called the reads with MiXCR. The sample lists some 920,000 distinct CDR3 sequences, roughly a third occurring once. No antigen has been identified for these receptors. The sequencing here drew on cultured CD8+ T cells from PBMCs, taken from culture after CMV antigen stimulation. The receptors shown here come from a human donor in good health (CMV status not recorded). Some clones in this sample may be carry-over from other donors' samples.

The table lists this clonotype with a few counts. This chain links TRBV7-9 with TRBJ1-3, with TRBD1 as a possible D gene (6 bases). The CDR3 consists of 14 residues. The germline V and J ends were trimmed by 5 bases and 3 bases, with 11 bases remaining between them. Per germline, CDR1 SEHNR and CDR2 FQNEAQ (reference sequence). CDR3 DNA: TGTGCCAGCAGCGCGGACAGCCATGGAAACACCATATATTTT. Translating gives CASSADSHGNTIYF. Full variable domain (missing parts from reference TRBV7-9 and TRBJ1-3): DTGVSQNPRHKITKRGQNVTFRCDPISEHNRLYWYRQTLGQGPEFLTYFQNEAQLEKSRLLSDRFSAERPKGSFSTLEIQRTEQGDSAMYLCASSADSHGNTIYFGEGSWLTVV.

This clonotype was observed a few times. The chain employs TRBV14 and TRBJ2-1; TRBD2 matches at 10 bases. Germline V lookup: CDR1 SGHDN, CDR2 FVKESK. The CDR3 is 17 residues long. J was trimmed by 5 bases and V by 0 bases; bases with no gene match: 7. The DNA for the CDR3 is TGTGCCAGCAGCCAAGATTCTCCAGCGGGGGGGAACAATGAGCAGTTCTTC. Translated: CASSQDSPAGGNNEQFF.

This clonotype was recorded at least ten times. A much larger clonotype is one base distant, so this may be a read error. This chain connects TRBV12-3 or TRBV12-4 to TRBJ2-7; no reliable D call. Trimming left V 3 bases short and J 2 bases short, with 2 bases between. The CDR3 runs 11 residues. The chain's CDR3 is CASSFAYEQYF. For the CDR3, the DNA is TGTGCCAGCAGTTTTGCCTACGAGCAGTACTTC.

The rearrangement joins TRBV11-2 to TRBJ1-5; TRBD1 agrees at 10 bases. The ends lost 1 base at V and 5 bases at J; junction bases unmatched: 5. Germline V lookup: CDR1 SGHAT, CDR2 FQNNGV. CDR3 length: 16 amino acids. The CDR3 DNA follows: TGTGCCAGCAGCTTAGGTACCGGGACAGGGGATCAGCCCCAGCATTTT. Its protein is CASSLGTGTGDQPQHF.

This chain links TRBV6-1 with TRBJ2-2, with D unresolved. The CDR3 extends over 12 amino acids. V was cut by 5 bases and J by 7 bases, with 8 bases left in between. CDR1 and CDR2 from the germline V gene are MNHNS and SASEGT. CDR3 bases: TGTGCCAGCAGTCCCGATCACGGGGAGCTGTTTTTT. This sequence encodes CASSPDHGELFF.

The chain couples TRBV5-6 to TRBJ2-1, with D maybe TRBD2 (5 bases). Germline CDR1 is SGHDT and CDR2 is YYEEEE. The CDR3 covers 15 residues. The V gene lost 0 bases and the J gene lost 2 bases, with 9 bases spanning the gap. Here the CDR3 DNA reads TGTGCCAGCAGCTTGGAAGTCGGGACCTACAATGAGCAGTTCTTC. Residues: CASSLEVGTYNEQFF.

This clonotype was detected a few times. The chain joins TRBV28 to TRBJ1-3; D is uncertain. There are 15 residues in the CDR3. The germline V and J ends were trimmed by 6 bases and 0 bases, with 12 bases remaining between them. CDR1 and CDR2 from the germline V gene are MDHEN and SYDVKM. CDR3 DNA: TGTGCCAGCAGACGGGTTTCGGACTCTGGAAACACCATATATTTT. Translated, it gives CASRRVSDSGNTIYF. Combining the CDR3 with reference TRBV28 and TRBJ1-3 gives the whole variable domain DVKVTQSSRYLVKRTGEKVFLECVQDMDHENMFWYRQDPGLGLRLIYFSYDVKMKEKGDIPEGYSVSREKKERFSLILESASTNQTSMYLCASRRVSDSGNTIYFGEGSWLTVV.

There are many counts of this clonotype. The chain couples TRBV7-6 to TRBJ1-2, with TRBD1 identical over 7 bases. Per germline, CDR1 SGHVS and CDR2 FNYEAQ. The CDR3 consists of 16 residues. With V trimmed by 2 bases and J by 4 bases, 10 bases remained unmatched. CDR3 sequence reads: CASSLTRTGLPYGYTF. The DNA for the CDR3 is TGTGCCAGCAGCTTAACACGGACAGGACTCCCCTATGGCTACACCTTC.

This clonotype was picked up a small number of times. The CDR3 reads CASSYSYGSEAFF. CDR3 coding DNA: TGTGCCAGCAGTTACTCATACGGATCTGAAGCTTTCTTT. This chain uses TRBV6-5 with TRBJ1-1; no clear D. The germline V gene encodes CDR1 MNHEY and CDR2 SVGAGI. V was clipped by 0 bases and J by 6 bases, with 8 bases between them. CDR3 length: 13 residues.

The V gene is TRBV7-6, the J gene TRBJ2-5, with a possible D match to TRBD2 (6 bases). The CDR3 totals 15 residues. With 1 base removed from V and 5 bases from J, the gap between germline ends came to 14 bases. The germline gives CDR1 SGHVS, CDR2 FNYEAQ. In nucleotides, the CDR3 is TGTGCCAGCAGCTTAGAATTGGAGGGGTTGGAGACCCAGTACTTC. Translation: CASSLELEGLETQYF. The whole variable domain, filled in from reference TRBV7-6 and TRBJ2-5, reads GAGVSQSPRYKVTKRGQDVALRCDPISGHVSLYWYRQALGQGPEFLTYFNYEAQQDKSGLPNDRFSAERPEGSISTLTIQRTEQRDSAMYRCASSLELEGLETQYFGPGTRLLVL.

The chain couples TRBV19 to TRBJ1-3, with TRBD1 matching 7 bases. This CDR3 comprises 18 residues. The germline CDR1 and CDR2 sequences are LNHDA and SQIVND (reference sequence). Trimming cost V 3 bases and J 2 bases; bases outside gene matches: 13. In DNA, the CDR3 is TGTGCCAGTAGTATGCATATCAAATCCGGGACAGCTGGAAACACCATATATTTT. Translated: CASSMHIKSGTAGNTIYF.

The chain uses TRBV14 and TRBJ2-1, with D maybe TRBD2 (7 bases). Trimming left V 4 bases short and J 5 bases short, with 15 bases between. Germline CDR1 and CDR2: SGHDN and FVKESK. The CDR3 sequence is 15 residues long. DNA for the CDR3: TGTGCCAGCAGCCCGCATGGGGGGGCCCACAATGAGCAGTTCTTC. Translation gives CASSPHGGAHNEQFF.

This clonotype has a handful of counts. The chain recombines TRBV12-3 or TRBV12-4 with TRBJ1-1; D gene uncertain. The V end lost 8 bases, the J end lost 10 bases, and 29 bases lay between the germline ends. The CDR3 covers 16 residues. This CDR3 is CASLGVIGWAHDRAFF. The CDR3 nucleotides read TGTGCCAGCCTCGGGGTGATAGGCTGGGCCCACGACCGAGCTTTCTTT.

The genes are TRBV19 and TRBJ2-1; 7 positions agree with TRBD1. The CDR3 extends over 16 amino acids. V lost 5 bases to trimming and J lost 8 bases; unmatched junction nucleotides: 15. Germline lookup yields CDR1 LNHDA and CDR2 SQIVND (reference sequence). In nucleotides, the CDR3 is TGTGCCAGTAGTTTCTTACCGGGACAGTTAGTCTATGAGCAGTTCTTC. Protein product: CASSFLPGQLVYEQFF.

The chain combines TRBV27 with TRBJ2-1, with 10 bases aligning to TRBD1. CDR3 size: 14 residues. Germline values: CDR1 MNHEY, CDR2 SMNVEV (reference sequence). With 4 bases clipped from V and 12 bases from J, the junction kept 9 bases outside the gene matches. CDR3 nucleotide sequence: TGTGCCAGCAGTTCCGGGACAGGGGAGAAGGGGCAGTTCTTC. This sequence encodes CASSSGTGEKGQFF.

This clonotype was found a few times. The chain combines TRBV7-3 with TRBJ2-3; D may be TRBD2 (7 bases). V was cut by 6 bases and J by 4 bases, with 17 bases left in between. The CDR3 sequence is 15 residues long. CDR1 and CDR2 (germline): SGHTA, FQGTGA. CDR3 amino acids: CASSLVGGRADTQYF. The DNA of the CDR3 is TGTGCCAGCAGTTTGGTCGGGGGGCGCGCAGATACGCAGTATTTT.

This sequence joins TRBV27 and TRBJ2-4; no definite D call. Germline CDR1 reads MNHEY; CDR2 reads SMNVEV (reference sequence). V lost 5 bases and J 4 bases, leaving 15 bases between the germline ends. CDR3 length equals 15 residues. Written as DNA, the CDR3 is TGTGCCAGCAGTGATAGCCCGGCTCCTAAAAACATTCAGTACTTC. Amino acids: CASSDSPAPKNIQYF.

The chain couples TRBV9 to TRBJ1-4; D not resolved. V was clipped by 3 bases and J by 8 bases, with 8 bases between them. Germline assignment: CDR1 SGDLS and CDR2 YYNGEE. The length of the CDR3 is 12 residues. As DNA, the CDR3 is TGTGCCAGCAGCGCTGGGAACGAAAAACTGTTTTTT. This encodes CASSAGNEKLFF. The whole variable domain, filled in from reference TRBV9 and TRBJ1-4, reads DSGVTQTPKHLITATGQRVTLRCSPRSGDLSVYWYQQSLDQGLQFLIQYYNGEERAKGNILERFSAQQFPDLHSELNLSSLELGDSALYFCASSAGNEKLFFGSGTQLSVL.